This record covers a single TCR beta chain. The antigen is not known. The sample originates from a study of immune evolution from preneoplasia to lung adenocarcinoma. Study-wide findings and caveats: From normal lung to invasive adenocarcinoma, top clone frequencies appeared to decrease. Clonality was highest in normal lung, lower in later-stage lesions apparently.

CDR1 and CDR2 from the germline V gene are SNHLY and FYNNEI. The CDR3 extends over 15 amino acids. V was trimmed by 5 bases and J by 12 bases, leaving 20 bases between them. TCRdb's table, derived via immunoSEQ multiplex PCR, lists solely in-frame clones and lacks some. Among several thousand clones listed, approximately 84% were seen once. The chain employs TRBV2 and TRBJ2-6; D gene ambiguous. The origin of this receptor is a donor older than 65 with lung adenocarcinoma. The sequencing input was FFPE lung adenocarcinoma in situ tissue. The CDR3 sequence is CASSRQQSLTGVLTF. DNA for the CDR3: TGTGCCAGCAGTAGGCAACAGTCCCTAACCGGCGTCCTGACTTTC. The full variable domain, rest sourced from reference TRBV2 and TRBJ2-6, is EPEVTQTPSHQVTQMGQEVILRCVPISNHLYFYWYRQILGQKVEFLVSFYNNEISEKSEIFDDQFSVERPDGSNFTLKIRSTKLEDSAMYFCASSRQQSLTGVLTFGAGSRLTVL.